This passage covers 28 T cell receptor beta chains from one sample sequenced in a study of T cells in narcolepsy. Profiled with immunoSEQ multiplex PCR; TCRdb holds only in-frame clones, not every one. The sample has about 40,000 clones; approximately 88% are singletons. The sequenced material came from CD45RA- memory CD4+ T cells from PBMCs. The receptors come from a human donor with narcolepsy.

The chain is built from TRBV7-3 and TRBJ2-2; 9 bases agree with TRBD1. The CDR3 sequence is 15 residues long. The germline CDR1 and CDR2 sequences are SGHTA and FQGTGA. V was pared by 6 bases and J by 4 bases, with 6 bases of the junction left unmatched. CDR3 residues: CASRRDRVGTGELFF. The CDR3 region has the DNA TGTGCCAGCAGGCGGGACAGGGTTGGCACCGGGGAGCTGTTTTTT.

The chain couples TRBV6-5 to TRBJ1-5; the D is unclear. From germline, CDR1 is MNHEY and CDR2 SVGAGI. V was trimmed by 6 bases and J by 0 bases, leaving 12 bases between them. The CDR3 runs 15 residues. DNA of the CDR3: TGTGCCAGCAGCGGGTCCTACTATAGCAATCAGCCCCAGCATTTT. Protein: CASSGSYYSNQPQHF.

DNA for the CDR3: TGCGCCAGCAGACAAACAGGGGACAATGAGCAGTTCTTC. As protein: CASRQTGDNEQFF. The gene calls are TRBV5-1 and TRBJ2-1; TRBD1 aligns across 7 bases. This CDR3 spans 13 amino acids. The germline V gene encodes CDR1 SGHRS and CDR2 YFSETQ. Trimming at V came to 5 bases and at J to 5 bases, leaving 4 bases not matched to a gene.

The J gene is TRBJ2-7, the V gene TRBV6-1, with 9 nucleotides matching TRBD1. CDR1 and CDR2 from the germline V gene are MNHNS and SASEGT. V shed 6 bases and J 4 bases; nucleotides not matched to a gene: 7. The CDR3 length is 14 residues. CDR3 loop: CASSSGTGIYEQYF. DNA for the CDR3: TGTGCCAGCAGCTCCGGGACAGGGATTTACGAGCAGTACTTC.

This chain links TRBV5-1 with TRBJ1-1, with 9 bases matching TRBD1. Germline values: CDR1 SGHRS, CDR2 YFSETQ. The ends lost 7 bases at V and 3 bases at J; junction bases unmatched: 22. The CDR3 spans 19 residues. The CDR3 region has the DNA TGCGCCAGCTCCCAGGGGGGACAGGGATTTTTGGTGAGTGACACTGAAGCTTTCTTT. Protein: CASSQGGQGFLVSDTEAFF.

The V call is TRBV9, the J call TRBJ1-1, with TRBD1 matching 9 bases. V lost 1 base and J lost 5; bases outside the gene matches: 9. Germline V lookup: CDR1 SGDLS, CDR2 YYNGEE. The CDR3 spans 16 residues. The CDR3 sequence: CASSVTPGQGGTEAFF. In nucleotides, the CDR3 is TGTGCCAGCAGCGTAACCCCGGGACAGGGAGGTACTGAAGCTTTCTTT.

By share, this clone ranks as medium-sized. V gene TRBV5-6 combines with J gene TRBJ2-7; 7 bases map to TRBD1. The V segment lost 2 bases and the J segment 0 bases; nucleotides outside the gene matches: 5. Germline V CDR1 and CDR2: SGHDT, YYEEEE. The length of the CDR3 is 15 residues. In DNA form, the CDR3 reads TGTGCCAGCAGCTTCGGGACAGCGAGCTCCTACGAGCAGTACTTC. Encoded protein: CASSFGTASSYEQYF.

With regard to this clone: Other DNA sequences in this specimen translate into the identical CDR3. The chain links TRBV27 to TRBJ2-7, with D uncertain. The CDR3 is 13 amino acids. The V and J ends lost 8 bases and 6 bases respectively, with 17 bases between them. Germline V CDR1 and CDR2: MNHEY, SMNVEV (reference sequence). The CDR3 here is CASSLLGKGEQYF. DNA of the CDR3: TGTGCCAGCTCCCTGTTGGGGAAGGGCGAGCAGTACTTC.

In the case of this clone: A junction end diverges from the germline sequence, so it may reflect a read error. This chain uses TRBV7-7 with TRBJ2-5; the D gene is possibly TRBD1 (7 bases). The CDR3 has 14 residues. Per the germline V gene, CDR1 is SSHAT and CDR2 is FNYEAQ (reference sequence). The CDR3: CASSRGTDQETQYF. The CDR3 nucleotides are TGTGCTAGCAGCCGCGGGACAGACCAAGAGACCCAGTACTTC.

The chain links TRBV14 to TRBJ2-7, with D tentatively TRBD1 (7 bases). This CDR3 is built from 13 residues. The V end lost 7 bases, the J end lost 3 bases, and 13 bases lay between the germline ends. Germline V gives CDR1 SGHDN, CDR2 FVKESK. The CDR3 reads CASNRGGDYEQYF. CDR3 nucleotide sequence: TGTGCCAGCAACAGGGGAGGAGACTACGAGCAGTACTTC.

V gene TRBV30 combines with J gene TRBJ1-5; 7 nucleotides agree with TRBD1. Germline trimming cut 0 bases from V and 2 bases from J; bases unmatched to any gene: 1. The germline gives CDR1 GTSNPN, CDR2 SVGIG (reference sequence). CDR3 size: 14 residues. The CDR3: CAWSVQGGNQPQHF. The DNA of the CDR3 is TGTGCCTGGAGTGTGCAGGGGGGCAATCAGCCCCAGCATTTT.

The chain recombines TRBV18 with TRBJ2-5, with D hard to call. CDR3 length equals 14 residues. Trimming stripped 2 bases from V and 5 bases from J, with 12 bases between. Germline CDR1 and CDR2: KGHSH and LQKENI. The CDR3 region has the DNA TGTGCCAGCTCACCAGTGGGTCTCCTTGAGACCCAGTACTTC. Its protein product is CASSPVGLLETQYF. The full variable domain, rest sourced from reference TRBV18 and TRBJ2-5, is NAGVMQNPRHLVRRRGQEARLRCSPMKGHSHVYWYRQLPEEGLKFMVYLQKENIIDESGMPKERFSAEFPKEGPSILRIQQVVRGDSAAYFCASSPVGLLETQYFGPGTRLLVL.

The CDR3: CASSAPGLAGAEQYF. The DNA for the CDR3 is TGTGCCAGCAGCGCACCGGGACTAGCGGGGGCCGAGCAGTACTTC. The rearrangement links TRBV2 to TRBJ2-7; 14 positions match TRBD2. Germline V gene sequence: CDR1 SNHLY, CDR2 FYNNEI. Losses at the gene ends were 6 bases for V and 6 bases for J; bases not matched to a gene: 7. The CDR3 is 15 residues long. Using reference TRBV2 and TRBJ2-7 for the parts outside the CDR3, the full variable domain is EPEVTQTPSHQVTQMGQEVILRCVPISNHLYFYWYRQILGQKVEFLVSFYNNEISEKSEIFDDQFSVERPDGSNFTLKIRSTKLEDSAMYFCASSAPGLAGAEQYFGPGTRLTVT.

The chain combines TRBV11-3 with TRBJ2-1; TRBD2 matches 10 bases. Germline values: CDR1 SGHNT, CDR2 YENEEA. CDR3 length equals 16 residues. Trimming cost V 1 base and J 4 bases; bases outside gene matches: 4. The CDR3 is CASSLVGTSAYNEQFF. The CDR3 nucleotides are TGTGCCAGCAGCTTAGTGGGGACTAGCGCTTACAATGAGCAGTTCTTC.

This clone was counted once. This CDR3 is CASSPSADYEQYF. The DNA for the CDR3 is TGTGCCAGCAGCCCCTCAGCCGATTACGAGCAGTACTTC. The J gene is TRBJ2-7, the V gene TRBV7-2, with no clear D. Deletions cut 5 bases from V and 4 bases from J, with 12 bases between. This CDR3 has 13 residues. Germline CDR1 reads SGHTA; CDR2 reads FQGNSA.

The gene calls are TRBV2 and TRBJ1-5; 7 nucleotides line up with TRBD1. CDR3 length: 15 residues. V was pared by 10 bases and J by 6 bases, with 15 bases of the junction left unmatched. Germline CDR1 and CDR2: SNHLY and FYNNEI. CDR3 protein: CATTPSLQGFQPQHF. The CDR3 DNA reads TGTGCCACAACACCCTCTTTACAGGGGTTTCAGCCCCAGCATTTT.

This clone came up once. V usage is TRBV6-1 and J usage is TRBJ2-1, with D possibly TRBD2 on 5 matching bases. The CDR3 spans 12 residues. Germline loops: CDR1 MNHNS, CDR2 SASEGT. V shed 6 bases and J shed 6 bases, with 9 bases lying between them. CDR3 nucleotides: TGTGCCAGCAGCGCTACTAGCAATGAGCAGTTCTTC. Its translation: CASSATSNEQFF.

This sequence joins TRBV19 and TRBJ1-5, with D maybe TRBD1 (6 bases). Trimming pared 4 bases from V and 11 bases from J, leaving 21 bases between. Germline values: CDR1 LNHDA, CDR2 SQIVND (reference sequence). This CDR3 is built from 15 residues. CDR3: CASSNYGGASAAQHF. CDR3 sequence (DNA): TGTGCCAGTAGTAACTACGGGGGCGCGTCTGCAGCCCAGCATTTT.

The chain combines TRBV5-1 with TRBJ2-3; weak D call: TRBD1 (6 bases). CDR1 is SGHRS and CDR2 is YFSETQ in the germline V gene. The CDR3 is made up of 14 amino acids. V lost 6 bases, J lost 1 base, and 12 bases lay in between. The CDR3 DNA is TGCGCCAGCACTCCGGGACAACGCACAGATACGCAGTATTTT. The encoded protein is CASTPGQRTDTQYF. The variable domain in full, with the rest retrieved from reference TRBV5-1 and TRBJ2-3, is KAGVTQTPRYLIKTRGQQVTLSCSPISGHRSVSWYQQTPGQGLQFLFEYFSETQRNKGNFPGRFSGRQFSNSRSEMNVSTLELGDSALYLCASTPGQRTDTQYFGPGTRLTVL.

The J gene is TRBJ1-2, the V gene TRBV10-2; TRBD1 is a possible D gene (5 bases). The CDR3 runs 14 residues. Trimming took off 4 bases at V and 3 bases at J, with 12 bases between the two ends. The germline gives CDR1 WSHSY, CDR2 SAAADI. The CDR3 region is CASSGRGPDYGYTF. CDR3 nucleotides: TGCGCCAGCAGTGGAAGGGGCCCAGACTATGGCTACACCTTC.

The chain is built from TRBV6-6 and TRBJ2-5; D ambiguous. The V gene lost 5 bases and the J gene lost 7 bases, with 17 bases spanning the gap. The CDR3 loop spans 14 amino acids. The V gene's germline CDR1 is MNHNY and CDR2 SVGAGI (reference sequence). CDR3 amino acids: CASSPPEGRGTQYF. As DNA, the CDR3 is TGTGCCAGCAGTCCCCCGGAAGGTCGAGGGACCCAGTACTTC.

This chain uses TRBV6-6 with TRBJ2-3; unclear D gene. Looked up from germline, CDR1 is MNHNY and CDR2 is SVGAGI (reference sequence). This CDR3 has 14 residues. V shed 0 bases and J shed 2 bases, with 6 bases lying between them. CDR3 nucleotide sequence: TGTGCCAGCAGTTACTCTTACTACACAGATACGCAGTATTTT. Translated, it gives CASSYSYYTDTQYF.

V usage is TRBV7-8 and J usage is TRBJ1-2; D perhaps matches TRBD1 (5 bases). Trimming pared 5 bases from V and 8 bases from J, leaving 15 bases between. CDR3 length equals 13 residues. CDR1 and CDR2 from the germline V gene are SGHVS and FQNEAQ. The CDR3 DNA reads TGTGCCAGCAGCCCACTGCAGGGAAGGGGCTACACCTTC. As protein: CASSPLQGRGYTF. The complete variable domain, with remaining parts taken from reference TRBV7-8 and TRBJ1-2, reads GAGVSQSPRYKVAKRGQDVALRCDPISGHVSLFWYQQALGQGPEFLTYFQNEAQLDKSGLPSDRFFAERPEGSVSTLKIQRTQQEDSAVYLCASSPLQGRGYTFGSGTRLTVV.

The chain combines TRBV29-1 with TRBJ2-1; D is uncertain. Per the germline V gene, CDR1 is SQVTM and CDR2 is ANQGSEA. The CDR3 is made up of 10 amino acids. Trimming pared 0 bases from V and 10 bases from J, leaving 4 bases between. The CDR3 DNA reads as TGCAGCGTTGAAGAGGGGGAGCAGTTCTTC. It specifies CSVEEGEQFF.

The rearrangement joins TRBV4-3 to TRBJ2-2; D gene uncertain. Trimming cost V 5 bases and J 2 bases, with 9 bases left between them. Germline values: CDR1 LGHNA, CDR2 YSLEER. The CDR3 contains 14 residues. The chain's CDR3 is CASSFRVNTGELFF. CDR3 coding DNA: TGCGCCAGCAGCTTCAGAGTTAACACCGGGGAGCTGTTTTTT.

The chain couples TRBV5-4 to TRBJ2-7, with 7 bases that match TRBD2. The V gene end was trimmed by 7 bases and the J gene end by 6 bases; junction bases not matched to a gene: 4. Per the germline V gene, CDR1 is SGHNT and CDR2 is YYREEE (reference sequence). The CDR3 totals 11 residues. The CDR3 here is CASGRASEQYF. In nucleotides, the CDR3 is TGTGCCAGCGGGAGGGCCTCCGAGCAGTACTTC.

The gene calls are TRBV11-3 and TRBJ2-3; D is ambiguous. The CDR3 consists of 15 residues. CDR1 and CDR2 from the germline V gene are SGHNT and YENEEA. V gave up 5 bases and J gave up 1 base, with 13 bases separating them. CDR3 nucleotides: TGTGCCAGCAGCCCGGAAGAACTTCGCACAGATACGCAGTATTTT. This gives the protein CASSPEELRTDTQYF. Full variable domain (outside the CDR3, taken from reference TRBV11-3 and TRBJ2-3): EAGVVQSPRYKIIEKKQPVAFWCNPISGHNTLYWYLQNLGQGPELLIRYENEEAVDDSQLPKDRFSAERLKGVDSTLKIQPAELGDSAVYLCASSPEELRTDTQYFGPGTRLTVL.

This chain connects TRBV2 to TRBJ2-3, with D perhaps TRBD1 (6 bases). Germline V gene data show CDR1 as SNHLY and CDR2 as FYNNEI. Trimming left V 5 bases short and J 0 bases short, with 15 bases between. The CDR3 loop spans 16 amino acids. The CDR3 region is CASSFLGTLSTDTQYF. The CDR3 nucleotides read TGTGCCAGCAGTTTCCTCGGGACACTTAGCACAGATACGCAGTATTTT.